The 32 T cell receptor beta chains reported below all come from one sample, sequenced in a study of blood T cells in healthy people across ages. Through a sample-barcoded 5' primer and a J-beta primer mix, a second PCR was run for about 6 to 12 cycles. Each CDR3 protein gets one entry after TCRdb re-called the 5' RACE reads with MiXCR. The sample has about 1.6 million distinct CDR3 sequences; roughly a third are singletons. Sequencing was carried out using blood. These receptor sequences come from a woman aged 25 to 45 in good health.

The chain employs TRBV28 and TRBJ2-5; maybe TRBD2 (7 bases). Germline V CDR1 and CDR2: MDHEN, SYDVKM. There are 13 residues in the CDR3. V was pared by 7 bases and J by 3 bases, with 12 bases between. CDR3: CASKLGGEETQYF. The CDR3 nucleotides read TGTGCCAGCAAACTAGGGGGGGAAGAGACCCAGTACTTC. The whole variable domain, filled in from reference TRBV28 and TRBJ2-5, reads DVKVTQSSRYLVKRTGEKVFLECVQDMDHENMFWYRQDPGLGLRLIYFSYDVKMKEKGDIPEGYSVSREKKERFSLILESASTNQTSMYLCASKLGGEETQYFGPGTRLLVL.

The V and J genes are TRBV10-3 and TRBJ2-2, with D unresolved. Between the trimmed V and J ends, which lost 2 bases and 1 base, there was a span of 11 bases. CDR1 is ENHRY, CDR2 SYGVKD, per germline. The CDR3 spans 16 residues. CDR3 coding DNA: TGTGCCATCAGTGAGAGACTCTCAGGGAACACCGGGGAGCTGTTTTTT. Protein: CAISERLSGNTGELFF.

About this clonotype: A much more abundant neighbour one base away suggests this may be a read error. The V and J genes are TRBV20-1 and TRBJ2-1; D not resolved. The CDR3 extends over 10 amino acids. Looked up from germline, CDR1 is DFQATT and CDR2 is SNEGSKA (reference sequence). This CDR3 is CNARQEEQFF. The CDR3, as DNA: TGCAATGCTAGGCAAGAGGAGCAGTTCTTC.

The chain links TRBV2 to TRBJ1-2, with TRBD1 matching 7 bases. Germline V gives CDR1 SNHLY, CDR2 FYNNEI. V trimming: 6 bases; J trimming: 3 bases; junction bases outside the gene matches: 16. The CDR3 is 17 residues long. CDR3: CASSLPGQRQPYYGYTF. The CDR3 DNA reads TGTGCCAGCAGCCTACCGGGACAGCGGCAACCTTACTATGGCTACACCTTC.

A word on this clonotype: The conserved final phenylalanine or tryptophan is absent from the CDR3, which likely points to a read error. This chain links TRBV20-1 with TRBJ1-1, with TRBD1 matching 7 bases. The length of the CDR3 is 14 residues. Germline CDR1 reads DFQATT; CDR2 reads SNEGSKA (reference sequence). CDR3 loop: CSLPGQYMNTEAFC. CDR3 coding DNA: TGCAGCTTACCGGGACAGTACATGAACACTGAAGCTTTCTGT.

This chain joins TRBV2 and TRBJ2-7; D remains ambiguous. In germline, CDR1 is SNHLY, CDR2 FYNNEI. This CDR3 comprises 14 residues. The V and J ends lost 3 bases and 1 base respectively, with 10 bases between them. In DNA form, the CDR3 reads TGTGCCAGCAGTGATTTGGGGTTTTCCTACGAGCAGTACTTC. This sequence encodes CASSDLGFSYEQYF.

This clonotype was seen many times. The chain joins TRBV5-5 to TRBJ1-2; 8 nucleotides line up with TRBD1. The CDR3 runs to 14 residues. Germline CDR1 SGHKS, CDR2 YYEKEE (reference sequence). V lost 0 bases, J lost 3 bases, and 1 base stayed unmatched. The CDR3 protein is CASSLVQGDYGYTF. In DNA form, the CDR3 reads TGTGCCAGCAGCTTGGTACAGGGGGACTATGGCTACACCTTC.

This clonotype occurred once. This chain uses TRBV27 with TRBJ2-2; D not resolved. Germline V gives CDR1 MNHEY, CDR2 SMNVEV (reference sequence). CDR3 length: 12 residues. With 3 bases removed from V and 6 bases from J, the gap between germline ends came to 5 bases. The CDR3 sequence: CASSFEPGELFF. CDR3 DNA sequence: TGTGCCAGCAGTTTCGAGCCCGGGGAGCTGTTTTTT.

This chain uses TRBV29-1 with TRBJ1-2; 7 bases map to TRBD1. V trimming: 7 bases; J trimming: 4 bases; junction bases outside the gene matches: 15. The CDR3 is 15 residues long. Germline V gives CDR1 SQVTM, CDR2 ANQGSEA. The CDR3 bases are TGCAGCGCCACGTGGACAGGCGGTCCTAGCTATGGCTACACCTTC. Its translation: CSATWTGGPSYGYTF.

The chain couples TRBV5-1 to TRBJ1-1, with 10 bases that match TRBD1. Per germline, CDR1 SGHRS and CDR2 YFSETQ. J gave up 3 bases and V 4 bases, and 9 bases lay outside the gene matches. CDR3 length equals 16 residues. The CDR3 nucleotides read TGCGCCAGCAGCCAAACGACAGGGGGCCGGGACACTGAAGCTTTCTTT. Protein product: CASSQTTGGRDTEAFF.

CDR3 sequence reads: CSATQSLRGHTDTQYF. The CDR3 bases are TGCAGTGCTACCCAATCTCTCCGGGGACATACAGATACGCAGTATTTT. The chain recombines TRBV20-1 with TRBJ2-3; D might be TRBD1 (6 bases). Trimming pared 4 bases from V and 3 bases from J, leaving 20 bases between. This CDR3 region has 16 residues. Germline CDR1 reads DFQATT; CDR2 reads SNEGSKA (reference sequence).

This chain uses TRBV20-1 with TRBJ1-1; D is unclear. The CDR3 totals 14 residues. Germline CDR1 and CDR2: DFQATT and SNEGSKA (reference sequence). Trimming removed 3 bases at V and 1 base at J, with 12 bases between. The CDR3 loop reads CSARWGTKNTEAFF. The CDR3 nucleotides read TGCAGTGCTAGGTGGGGTACTAAGAACACTGAAGCTTTCTTT.

V usage is TRBV29-1 and J usage is TRBJ2-1; 9 bases line up with TRBD2. The trim removed 3 bases at V and 7 bases at J, leaving 7 bases unmatched. Germline CDR1 reads SQVTM; CDR2 reads ANQGSEA. The CDR3 is 14 amino acids. CDR3 sequence reads: CSVEPSGKVNEQFF. CDR3 coding DNA: TGCAGCGTTGAGCCTAGCGGGAAGGTGAATGAGCAGTTCTTC.

This clonotype showed up just a few times. V is TRBV6-5 and J is TRBJ2-3; TRBD1 aligns across 9 bases. The germline V gene has CDR1 MNHEY and CDR2 SVGAGI. The CDR3 has 16 residues. The trim removed 5 bases at V and 7 bases at J, leaving 13 bases unmatched. The CDR3 DNA sequence: TGTGCCAGCAGTCGTGGGGCGGGACAGGGTCAATATACGCAGTATTTT. It specifies CASSRGAGQGQYTQYF.

This clonotype was observed many times. The chain joins TRBV29-1 to TRBJ2-1; D might be TRBD2 (7 bases). The CDR3 has 16 residues. V lost 0 bases, J lost 7 bases, and 19 bases lay in between. The germline gives CDR1 SQVTM, CDR2 ANQGSEA. CDR3: CSVEDWSSGTFNEQFF. CDR3 DNA: TGCAGCGTTGAAGACTGGTCCAGCGGGACATTTAATGAGCAGTTCTTC.

The sample holds one count of this clonotype. The chain is built from TRBV27 and TRBJ2-5, with TRBD2 matching 10 bases. Trimming removed 6 bases from V and 7 bases from J; junction bases left unmatched: 8. Germline CDR1 reads MNHEY; CDR2 reads SMNVEV (reference sequence). This CDR3 region has 14 residues. The CDR3 loop is CASRPAGGLGTQYF. The CDR3, as DNA: TGTGCCAGCAGACCAGCGGGAGGGTTAGGGACCCAGTACTTC.

The rearrangement links TRBV13 to TRBJ2-6; TRBD1 might be the D (5 bases). Trimming took 3 bases from V and 2 from J, leaving 11 bases between them. The CDR3 covers 16 residues. Germline CDR1 and CDR2: PRHDT and FYEKMQ (reference sequence). CDR3 protein: CASSLGPGAGANVLTF. CDR3 nucleotides: TGTGCCAGCAGCTTGGGGCCAGGAGCTGGGGCCAACGTCCTGACTTTC.

The chain has TRBV12-3 or TRBV12-4 and TRBJ2-5; perhaps TRBD2 as D (6 bases). Trimming took off 8 bases at V and 5 bases at J, with 12 bases between the two ends. The CDR3 runs to 12 residues. Here the CDR3 reads CASGGVLETQYF. CDR3 DNA: TGTGCCAGCGGCGGGGTCCTGGAGACCCAGTACTTC.

Note on this clonotype: The CDR3 ends on some other residue instead of the conserved phenylalanine or tryptophan, so this is likely a read error. This rearrangement joins TRBV11-1 to TRBJ2-1, with a weak D call TRBD2 (5 bases). The germline V gene has CDR1 SGHAT and CDR2 FQDESV (reference sequence). The CDR3 runs 14 residues. Written as DNA, the CDR3 is TGTGCCGGCAGCTTAGCCGGGAACCACAATGAGCAGTTCTTA. Translation: CAGSLAGNHNEQFL.

Details on this clonotype: A much larger clone sits a single nucleotide away, making a read error possible. This rearrangement joins TRBV20-1 to TRBJ2-4, with a weak D call TRBD1 (5 bases). The J call may be incorrect, as the DNA end agrees better with TRBJ2-7. Germline V gene lookup returns CDR1 DFQATT and CDR2 SNEGSKA (reference sequence). This CDR3 is built from 13 residues. The CDR3 region is CSAGPDMLCEQYF. Here the CDR3 DNA reads TGCAGTGCTGGTCCGGACATGCTTTGCGAGCAGTACTTC.

There are a few counts of this clonotype. The CDR3 protein is CASSPPGTVNSPLHF. CDR3 DNA: TGTGCCAGCTCTCCCCCCGGGACAGTTAATTCACCCCTCCACTTT. This chain connects TRBV7-9 to TRBJ1-6; 7 bases line up with TRBD1. Germline assignment: CDR1 SEHNR and CDR2 FQNEAQ (reference sequence). The CDR3 consists of 15 residues. J was trimmed by 6 bases and V by 8 bases; bases with no gene match: 10.

This clonotype showed up just a few times. This chain uses TRBV5-1 with TRBJ2-3; 16 bases agree with TRBD2. The trim removed 4 bases at V and 5 bases at J, leaving 10 bases unmatched. This CDR3 contains 18 residues. Germline V gene lookup returns CDR1 SGHRS and CDR2 YFSETQ. CDR3 residues: CASSPGLAGGQSRDTQYF. CDR3 nucleotide sequence: TGCGCCAGCAGCCCGGGACTAGCGGGAGGGCAATCAAGAGATACGCAGTATTTT.

This CDR3 is CSAKRTGVTDTQYF. The CDR3 DNA sequence: TGCAGTGCTAAGAGGACAGGCGTGACAGATACGCAGTATTTT. V is TRBV20-1 and J is TRBJ2-3; 7 bases align to TRBD1. The CDR3 sequence is 14 residues long. The germline gives CDR1 DFQATT, CDR2 SNEGSKA (reference sequence). Trimming cost V 4 bases and J 3 bases; bases outside gene matches: 7.

This rearrangement joins TRBV5-6 to TRBJ2-1; D is uncertain. V lost 2 bases and J 9 bases, leaving 9 bases between the germline ends. CDR1 and CDR2 (germline): SGHDT, YYEEEE. The CDR3 extends over 12 amino acids. Here the CDR3 reads CASSFTTGEQFF. CDR3 nucleotides: TGTGCCAGCAGCTTCACTACGGGTGAGCAGTTCTTC.

This rearrangement joins TRBV20-1 to TRBJ2-5, with 13 bases aligning to TRBD2. The V and J ends lost 6 bases and 0 bases, in that order; junction bases with no gene match: 13. CDR3 length equals 18 residues. CDR1 and CDR2 (germline): DFQATT, SNEGSKA (reference sequence). The CDR3 loop reads CSAGGLAGDVYYQETQYF. CDR3 bases: TGCAGTGCCGGAGGACTAGCGGGGGATGTTTACTACCAAGAGACCCAGTACTTC.

At least ten counts were recorded for this clonotype. The rearrangement uses TRBV27 and TRBJ2-7; TRBD2 matches 11 bases. Germline values: CDR1 MNHEY, CDR2 SMNVEV (reference sequence). The CDR3 sequence is 14 residues long. After removal of 5 bases from V and 3 bases from J, the junction contained 3 bases not matched to a gene. CDR3 sequence reads: CASSTGTSGYEQYF. DNA for the CDR3: TGTGCCAGCAGTACAGGGACTAGCGGCTACGAGCAGTACTTC.

This chain connects TRBV6-1 to TRBJ2-3; D is undetermined. CDR1 is MNHNS, CDR2 SASEGT, per germline. Trimming removed 7 bases at V and 0 bases at J, with 11 bases between. The CDR3 contains 14 residues. The CDR3 bases are TGTGCCAGCACAGGAGTATCTAGCACAGATACGCAGTATTTT. Translation: CASTGVSSTDTQYF.

The rearrangement links TRBV10-3 to TRBJ2-7, with 11 bases lining up with TRBD2. This CDR3 spans 18 amino acids. Germline CDR1 reads ENHRY; CDR2 reads SYGVKD. V gave up 2 bases and J gave up 0 bases; unmatched junction bases: 9. CDR3 bases: TGTGCCATCAGTGAGGGCAGGGGGACTAGCGGAGGCTCCTACGAGCAGTACTTC. Its translation is CAISEGRGTSGGSYEQYF.

The chain joins TRBV2 to TRBJ1-2; D is perhaps TRBD1 (5 bases). Germline values: CDR1 SNHLY, CDR2 FYNNEI. The CDR3 covers 13 residues. The germline V and J ends were trimmed by 6 bases and 7 bases, with 15 bases remaining between them. The CDR3 protein is CASSLQVRGGYTF. In nucleotides, the CDR3 is TGTGCCAGCAGCCTCCAAGTTAGGGGTGGCTACACCTTC.

This clonotype came up a few times. The chain links TRBV20-1 to TRBJ2-5; D tentatively reads TRBD1 or TRBD2 (5 bases each). Trimming shortened V by 7 bases and J by 1 base, and 10 bases separated the two germline ends. Germline lookup yields CDR1 DFQATT and CDR2 SNEGSKA (reference sequence). The CDR3 is made up of 12 amino acids. CDR3 DNA sequence: TGCAGTGGGGGGTTGATCCAAGAGACCCAGTACTTC. It yields the protein CSGGLIQETQYF.

Note on this clonotype: Sequence at one end of the junction differs from germline and may be a read error. J is TRBJ2-1 and V is TRBV7-9; D unresolved. The CDR3 consists of 15 residues. The germline gives CDR1 SEHNR, CDR2 FQNEAQ (reference sequence). The CDR3 sequence is CTSSLVPTSYNEQFF. In DNA form, the CDR3 reads TGTACCAGCAGCTTAGTTCCTACCTCCTACAATGAGCAGTTCTTC.

The DNA for the CDR3 is TGTGCCACCAGCAGAGACAGGAACCATGGCTACACCTTC. Translated: CATSRDRNHGYTF. This chain links TRBV15 with TRBJ1-2; unclear D gene. There are 13 residues in the CDR3. CDR1 and CDR2 (germline): LNHNV, YYDKDF (reference sequence). The V end lost 0 bases, the J end lost 6 bases, and 8 bases lay between the germline ends.